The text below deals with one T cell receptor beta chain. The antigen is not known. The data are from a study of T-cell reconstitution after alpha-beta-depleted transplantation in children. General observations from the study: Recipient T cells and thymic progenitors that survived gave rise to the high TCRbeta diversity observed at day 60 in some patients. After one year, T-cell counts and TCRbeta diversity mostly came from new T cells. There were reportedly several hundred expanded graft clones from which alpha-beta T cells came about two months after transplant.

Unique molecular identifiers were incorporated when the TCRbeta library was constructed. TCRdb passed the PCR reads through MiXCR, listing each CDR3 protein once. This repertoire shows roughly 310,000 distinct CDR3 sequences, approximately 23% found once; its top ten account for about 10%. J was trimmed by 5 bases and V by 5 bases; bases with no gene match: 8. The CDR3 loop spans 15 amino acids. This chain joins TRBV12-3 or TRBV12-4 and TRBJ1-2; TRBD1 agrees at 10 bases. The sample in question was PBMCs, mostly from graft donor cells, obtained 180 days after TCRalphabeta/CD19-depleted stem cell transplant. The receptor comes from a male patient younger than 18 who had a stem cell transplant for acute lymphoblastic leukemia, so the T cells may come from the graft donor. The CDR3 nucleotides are TGTGCCAGCAGTCCTCTCTGGACAGGGGGGTATGGCTACACCTTC. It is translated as CASSPLWTGGYGYTF.